A selection of T cell receptor beta chains follows, all from one sample in a study of blood T cell repertoires in COVID-19. The data were produced by immunoSEQ multiplex PCR, yet TCRdb's version contains in-frame clones alone and is incomplete. The sample gives 150,000 to 200,000 clones, around 85% of which show up once; over 7.5% is in the top ten. Sequenced input: peripheral blood. The source is a woman aged 80 or over with acute or convalescent COVID-19. Both conserved end residues are part of each CDR3. The D gene is left open where the match is weak. Only some rows state a clone size, as once, few, many or a class for expanded clones.

j_call d_call v_call clone_size cdr3_nt cdr3_aa
TRBJ2-5 TRBD2 TRBV5-1 - TGCGCCAGCAGCTGGGTAGCGGGAGAGGGAGAGACCCAGTACTTC CASSWVAGEGETQYF
TRBJ2-5 - TRBV19 once TGTGCCAGTAGTCGGGGGGAGACCCAGTACTTC CASSRGETQYF
TRBJ2-3 - TRBV6-5 - TGTGCCAGCAGTTACTCTTCTAGCTTCACAGATACGCAGTATTTT CASSYSSSFTDTQYF
TRBJ2-5 TRBD1 TRBV7-2 - TGTGCCAGCAGCTTAAATGGACAGGTTGTCGAGACCCAGTACTTC CASSLNGQVVETQYF
TRBJ1-4 - TRBV5-1 - TGCGCCAGCAGCTCTCCGAGGGCCGAAAAACTGTTTTTT CASSSPRAEKLFF
TRBJ1-2 - TRBV30 few TGTGCCTGGATGCGGCCTCCTAGGCAAGGCTACACCTTC CAWMRPPRQGYTF
TRBJ1-2 - TRBV4-1 - TGCGCCAGCAGCCAGGTGGGGCGGGGGCAGGGCGCGGGCTACACCTTC CASSQVGRGQGAGYTF
TRBJ1-1 - TRBV5-1 few TGCGCCAGCAGCCCGGCAGGGGCTGAAGCTTTCTTT CASSPAGAEAFF
TRBJ1-5 - TRBV6-1 - TGTGCCAGCAGTGAAGCGACTAGGAATCAGCCCCAGCATTTT CASSEATRNQPQHF
TRBJ1-2 TRBD1 TRBV27 - TGTGCCAGCAGTTTAAATAGGGGGCATGGCTACACCTTC CASSLNRGHGYTF
TRBJ2-1 TRBD1 TRBV7-2 - TGTGCCAGCAGGGAGGGACAGGGTTACAATGAGCAGTTCTTC CASREGQGYNEQFF
TRBJ1-5 - TRBV5-5 - TGTGCCAGCAGCTTGTTGTCAGGGAGGGGCCAGCCCCAGCATTTT CASSLLSGRGQPQHF
TRBJ2-7 - TRBV27 - TGTGCCAGCAGTTTAGCGGGGCAATACGAGCAGTACTTC CASSLAGQYEQYF
TRBJ1-6 - TRBV27 - TGTGCCAGCAACACTCAGGGCCCGAATTCACCCCTCCACTTT CASNTQGPNSPLHF
TRBJ1-5 - TRBV7-9 - TGTGCCAGCAGCGCGGGGGATCAGCCCCAGCATTTT CASSAGDQPQHF
TRBJ1-2 TRBD1 TRBV6-5 - TGTGCCAGCAGTTCACAGGGGGGCGAGGGCTACACCTTC CASSSQGGEGYTF
TRBJ1-5 TRBD1 TRBV5-1 - TGCGCCAGCAGCTTCCCGGGACAGGGATCGGGGGTGAATCAGCCCCAGCATTTT CASSFPGQGSGVNQPQHF
TRBJ1-5 - TRBV4-2 few TGTGCCAGCAGCCCAACAGGGTATAGCAATCAGCCCCAGCATTTT CASSPTGYSNQPQHF
TRBJ1-2 TRBD1 TRBV28 - TGTGCCAGCAGCCCCCCTATTCAACAGGGGGCAGGTGGCTACACCTTC CASSPPIQQGAGGYTF
TRBJ2-7 - TRBV7-6 - TGTGCCAGCAGCTTACCAGGTACCTACGAGCAGTACTTC CASSLPGTYEQYF
TRBJ2-1 - TRBV7-9 - TGTGCCAGCGGTTGGAGGCGGTACAATGAGCAGTTCTTC CASGWRRYNEQFF
TRBJ2-5 TRBD1 TRBV5-1 once TGCGCCAGCAGCTTGGCCGGGACAGGGGAAGAGACCCAGTACTTC CASSLAGTGEETQYF
TRBJ1-4 TRBD1 TRBV25-1 - TGTGCCAGCAGTGCAGGGACAGGGAACGAAAAACTGTTTTTT CASSAGTGNEKLFF
TRBJ2-7 TRBD1 TRBV2 - TGTGCCAGTGGGACAGGACTCTCGTACGAGCAGTACTTC CASGTGLSYEQYF
TRBJ1-3 - TRBV9 - TGTGCCAGCAGCGTAGGGGCGGGCTCTGGAAACACCATATATTTT CASSVGAGSGNTIYF
TRBJ1-5 - TRBV19 - TGTGCCAGTAGTGTGGAGGGGAGCAATCAGCCCCAGCATTTT CASSVEGSNQPQHF
TRBJ1-2 - TRBV5-1 - TGCGCCAGCAGCTTGGAGTGGGGACGGGGGAACTATGGCTACACCTTC CASSLEWGRGNYGYTF
TRBJ1-6 TRBD1 TRBV4-1 few TGCGCCAGCAGCCAGCCGGGACAGCACAATTCACCCCTCCACTTT CASSQPGQHNSPLHF
TRBJ1-1 - TRBV5-1 - TGCGCCAGCAGCTTGGCAGGCTTAATGAACACTGAAGCTTTCTTT CASSLAGLMNTEAFF
TRBJ2-2 TRBD1 TRBV19 many TGTGCCAGTAGTGAACAGACAGGGGCAAGGGAGCTGTTTTTT CASSEQTGARELFF
TRBJ2-5 - TRBV5-4 - TGTGCCAGCAGTTTAGACTACCCCGTCCAGTACTTC CASSLDYPVQYF
TRBJ1-4 - TRBV18 - TGTGCCAGCTCTCTACGACGGAGTAATGAAAAACTGTTTTTT CASSLRRSNEKLFF
TRBJ1-5 - TRBV5-1 - TGCGCCAGCAGCTTGGGGGGCCATCAGCCCCAGCATTTT CASSLGGHQPQHF
TRBJ2-1 TRBD2 TRBV5-4 - TGTGCCAGCAGCCTAGGACTAGCGGGAGACAATGAGCAGTTCTTC CASSLGLAGDNEQFF
TRBJ2-3 TRBD2 TRBV6-5 once TGTGCCAGCAGTTACTCGCCGGGTACTAGCGGAGATACGCAGTATTTT CASSYSPGTSGDTQYF
TRBJ2-2 TRBD1 TRBV7-6 - TGTGCCAGCAGCTTAGTCGGACAGGGGGTCGGGGAGCTGTTTTTT CASSLVGQGVGELFF
TRBJ1-4 TRBD1 TRBV24-1 - TGTGCCACCAGGTACCGGGACAGTATTTTT CATRYRDSIF
TRBJ1-1 TRBD1 TRBV6-2/TRBV6-3 - TGTGCCAGCAGTCCCTCCGGGGGACAGTGGCTTAAGGGCACTGAAGCTTTCTTT CASSPSGGQWLKGTEAFF
TRBJ2-5 - TRBV5-1 - TGCGCCAGCAGCTTGGCCTTTTCCGGGAGTGGAGAGACCCAGTACTTC CASSLAFSGSGETQYF
TRBJ1-1 - TRBV27 - TGTGCCAGCAGTTTCGTCCTCGAGGGCACTGAAGCTTTCTTT CASSFVLEGTEAFF
TRBJ1-1 - TRBV7-8 - TGTGCCAGCAGCTCCCTAGGTAACACTGAAGCTTTCTTT CASSSLGNTEAFF
TRBJ2-7 TRBD1 TRBV7-2 - TGTGCCAGCAGCAAGACCGGGACAGGGGTCTACGAGCAGTACTTC CASSKTGTGVYEQYF
TRBJ2-1 - TRBV3-1/TRBV3-2 - TGTGCCACCAGTAACATCAATGAGCAGTTCTTC CATSNINEQFF
TRBJ2-7 - TRBV5-1 - TGCGCCAGCAGCTCCTTGACAGAGAGCTCCTACGAGCAGTACTTC CASSSLTESSYEQYF
TRBJ2-3 - TRBV7-9 once TGTGCCAGCAGCGGGGGGGATACGCAGTATTTT CASSGGDTQYF
TRBJ2-3 - TRBV6-5 - TGTGCCAGCACCCCCCCCGGCACAGATACGCAGTATTTT CASTPPGTDTQYF
TRBJ1-1 - TRBV21-1 - TGTTGTGGGGGGGTCAAGACTGAAGCTTTCTTT CCGGVKTEAFF
TRBJ2-3 TRBD2 TRBV5-1 - TGCGCCAGCAGCTCCGGGACTAACACAGATACGCAGTATTTT CASSSGTNTDTQYF
TRBJ1-2 - TRBV5-1 - TGCGCCAGCAGTCCTGAAGGGGACATCTATGGCTACACCTTC CASSPEGDIYGYTF
TRBJ2-3 TRBD2 TRBV5-1 few TGCGCCAGCAGCTTTCTAGCGGGGGCAGATACGCAGTATTTT CASSFLAGADTQYF
TRBJ2-5 TRBD1 TRBV5-1 few TGCGCCAGCATGACAGGGACGGACAAGGAGACCCAGTACTTC CASMTGTDKETQYF
TRBJ1-1 - TRBV6-5 - TGTGCCAGCAGCGCTCCCGGCCGGGGGTTTGAAGCTTTCTTT CASSAPGRGFEAFF
TRBJ1-5 TRBD1 TRBV4-1 - TGCGCCAGCAGCCAAGACGCCGGGGGACAGGGAACCATTAGCAATCAGCCCCAGCATTTT CASSQDAGGQGTISNQPQHF
TRBJ1-2 - TRBV7-2 - TGTGCCAGCAGCCCGGACCTTGGGGACTCTGGCTACACCTTC CASSPDLGDSGYTF
TRBJ2-5 - TRBV9 - TGTGCCAGCAGCGTAGTAGGGGGGGCCAGGGAGACCCAGTACTTC CASSVVGGARETQYF
TRBJ2-5 TRBD1 TRBV30 once TGTGCCTGGACAAACTTACAGGGGTTGGGGGAGACCCAGTACTTC CAWTNLQGLGETQYF
TRBJ1-6 - TRBV19 few TGTGCCAGTAGTTCCCGAGGACAGCCTGGTTCACCCCTCCACTTT CASSSRGQPGSPLHF
TRBJ2-7 TRBD2 TRBV7-6 - TGTGCCAGCAGCTTTGGCGGGGGCTACGAGCAGTACTTC CASSFGGGYEQYF
TRBJ2-3 TRBD2 TRBV4-1 - TGCGCCAGCAGCCAAGCGGGGACTAGCGGAGGCACAGATACGCAGTATTTT CASSQAGTSGGTDTQYF
TRBJ2-2 - TRBV11-2 few TGTGCCAGTCCGGGTCGAAGGACCGGGGAGCTGTTTTTT CASPGRRTGELFF